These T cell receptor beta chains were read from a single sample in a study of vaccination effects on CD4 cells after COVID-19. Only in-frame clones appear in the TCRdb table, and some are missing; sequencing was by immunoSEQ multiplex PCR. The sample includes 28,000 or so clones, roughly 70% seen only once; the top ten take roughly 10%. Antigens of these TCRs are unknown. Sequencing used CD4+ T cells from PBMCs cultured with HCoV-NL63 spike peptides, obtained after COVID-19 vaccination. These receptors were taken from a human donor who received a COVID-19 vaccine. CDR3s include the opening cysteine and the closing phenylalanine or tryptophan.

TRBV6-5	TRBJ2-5	CASKQETQYF
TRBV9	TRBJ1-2	CASSPGRSTNYGYTF
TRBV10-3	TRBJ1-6	CAISEGPTGGVSYNSPLHF
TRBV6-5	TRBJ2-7	CASRNRYEQYF
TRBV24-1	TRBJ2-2	CATEGYTGELFF
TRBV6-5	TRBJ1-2	CASSYGRGYTF
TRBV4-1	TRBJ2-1	CASSRSTSGGDNEQFF
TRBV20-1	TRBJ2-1	CSASSGGNEQFF
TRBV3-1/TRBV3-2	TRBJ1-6	CASSQDLSENSPLHF
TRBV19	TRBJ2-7	CASSFAPSTQYEQYF
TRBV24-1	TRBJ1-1	CATSDFCMMNTEAFF
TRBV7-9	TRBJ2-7	CASSPLAGSYEQYF
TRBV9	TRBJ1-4	CASSGRGQDNEKLFF
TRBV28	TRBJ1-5	CASRPQGESSPQHF
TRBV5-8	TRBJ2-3	CASSSGSTSTDTQYF
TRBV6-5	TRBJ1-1	CASSYSKNILNTEAFF
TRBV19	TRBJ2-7	CASRTGTYEQYF
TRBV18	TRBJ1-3	CASSPTAGTGNTIYF
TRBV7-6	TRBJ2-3	CASSSPLPGDTQYF
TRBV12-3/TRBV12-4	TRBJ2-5	CASSPQMQETQYF
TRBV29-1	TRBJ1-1	CSVDFAGDTEAFF
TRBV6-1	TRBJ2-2	CASSELTGTIGTGELFF
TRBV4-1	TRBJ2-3	CASSQPPLVAGAPSTDTQYF
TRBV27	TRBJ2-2	CASRSPGNTGELFF
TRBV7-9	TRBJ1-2	CASSHEGTDGYTF
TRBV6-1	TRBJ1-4	CASSEAWGSTNEKLFF
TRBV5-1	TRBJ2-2	CASSSQGFSNTGELFF
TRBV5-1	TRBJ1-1	CASKLGSINSGGAFF
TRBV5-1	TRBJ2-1	CASSLVAGRSNEQFF
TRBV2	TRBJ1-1	CASRRQGAAEAFF
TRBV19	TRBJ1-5	CASWDRGYQPQHF
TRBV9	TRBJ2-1	CASSPLIAGAGNEQFF
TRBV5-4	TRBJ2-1	CASSETSGGYNEQFF
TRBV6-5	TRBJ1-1	CASSYGGKVTEAFF
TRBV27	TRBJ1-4	CASSRALTNEKLFF
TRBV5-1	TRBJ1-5	CASSPGTGLSNQPQHF
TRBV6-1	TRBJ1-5	CASSEVDSYSNQPQHF
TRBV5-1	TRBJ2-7	CASSLLASGRYEQYF
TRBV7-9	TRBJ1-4	CASSLESGQYNEKLFF
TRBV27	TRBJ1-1	CASSLWDRGRAFF
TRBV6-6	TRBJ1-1	CASSYSTAGDTEAFF
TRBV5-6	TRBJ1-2	CASKTGLANYGYTF
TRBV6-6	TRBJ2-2	CASSPLGSGMYAGELFF
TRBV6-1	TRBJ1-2	CASSEGHRDSYGYTF
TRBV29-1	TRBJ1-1	CSALQQGARYEAFF
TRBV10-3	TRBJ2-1	CAISTNEMDEQFF
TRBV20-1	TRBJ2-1	CSGGQNNEQFF
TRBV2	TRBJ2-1	CASSEFISRYNEQFF
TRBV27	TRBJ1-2	CASSLTPDSYYGYTF